The present entry profiles one TCR beta chain with its context. No antigen is known for it. One end of the junction is discordant with germline, which a read error may explain. The sample belongs to a study of cytomegalovirus exposure and HLA in healthy donors. Notes on the study in general: Analysis performed later showed TCR beta chains linked to HLA being more clonally expanded than equally common others. The study found most TCR sequences rare, yet found some public TCRs in many donors.

Amplification used 60 Vbeta primers and 13 Jbeta primers. The repertoire was sequenced with immunoSEQ multiplex PCR; TCRdb's copy has only in-frame clones and lacks some. The sample totals 96,000 or so clones. The CDR3 length is 12 residues. Germline assignment: CDR1 SNHLY and CDR2 FYNNEI. The sequenced sample was PBMCs. This clonotype was obtained from a woman in her 30s in good health and CMV-seronegative. This chain links TRBV2 with TRBJ2-1; D is unresolved. The CDR3 region is CASSVSQPTILF. CDR3 coding DNA: TGTGCCAGCAGTGTCAGCCAGCCAACTATCCTCTTC.